The clone carrying this T cell receptor beta chain was picked up a small number of times. The sample originates from a study of T-cell reconstitution after alpha-beta-depleted transplantation in children. Using unique molecular identifiers, the investigators prepared the TCRbeta library. TCRdb re-derived calls from the PCR reads in MiXCR, one entry per CDR3 protein. The sample has hundreds of thousands of distinct CDR3 sequences; 16% are singletons. CDR1 and CDR2 (germline): KGHDR, SFDVKD. V gave up 6 bases and J gave up 3 bases, with 9 bases separating them. The length of the CDR3 is 13 residues. The source material was PBMCs from the stem cell graft donor, sampled from the stem cell graft. V is TRBV24-1 and J is TRBJ2-3; D unclear. This sequence was found in a human donor who donated a stem cell graft to a child with acute myeloid leukemia. CDR3: CATSSTATDTQYF. The CDR3 nucleotides read TGTGCCACCAGTTCGACTGCGACAGATACGCAGTATTTT.